The clone carrying this T cell receptor (beta chain) has just a few counts. The sample is drawn from a study of blood T cells in healthy people across ages. CDR1 is LNHNV and CDR2 is YYDKDF in the germline V gene (reference sequence). The CDR3 totals 18 residues. J gave up 8 bases and V 0 bases, and 13 bases lay outside the gene matches. With a J-beta primer mix and a sample-barcoded 5' primer, a second PCR ran about 7 to 12 cycles. One entry per CDR3 protein, called by TCRdb with MiXCR from the 5' RACE reads. The repertoire includes 780,000 or so distinct CDR3 sequences, roughly 25% of them detected once, and 3.7% sits in the top ten. The sample was also reused in another study, on T cells of mothers and their children.

This TCR came from a boy between 10 and 17 years old in good health. The V gene is TRBV15, the J gene TRBJ1-6; 7 nucleotides agree with TRBD1. The sample consisted of blood. CDR3 sequence: CATSRDPFIAGGDSPLHF. The CDR3 bases are TGTGCCACCAGCAGAGATCCGTTTATAGCAGGGGGTGATTCACCCCTCCACTTT.